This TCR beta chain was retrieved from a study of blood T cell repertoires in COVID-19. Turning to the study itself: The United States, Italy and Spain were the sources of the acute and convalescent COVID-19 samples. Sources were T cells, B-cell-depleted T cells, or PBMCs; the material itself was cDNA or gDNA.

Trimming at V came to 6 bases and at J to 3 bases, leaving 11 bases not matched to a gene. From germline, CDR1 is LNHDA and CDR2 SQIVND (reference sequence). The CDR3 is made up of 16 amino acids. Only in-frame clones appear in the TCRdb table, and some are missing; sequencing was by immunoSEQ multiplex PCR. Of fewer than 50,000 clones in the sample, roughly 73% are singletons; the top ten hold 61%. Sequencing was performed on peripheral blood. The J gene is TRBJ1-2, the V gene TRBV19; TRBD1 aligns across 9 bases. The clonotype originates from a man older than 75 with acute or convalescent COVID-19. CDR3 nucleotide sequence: TGTGCCAGTAGAGGGGACAGGGAAAATAAGGACTATGGCTACACCTTC. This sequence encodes CASRGDRENKDYGYTF. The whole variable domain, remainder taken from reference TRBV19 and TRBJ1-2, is DGGITQSPKYLFRKEGQNVTLSCEQNLNHDAMYWYRQDPGQGLRLIYYSQIVNDFQKGDIAEGYSVSREKKESFPLTVTSAQKNPTAFYLCASRGDRENKDYGYTFGSGTRLTVV.